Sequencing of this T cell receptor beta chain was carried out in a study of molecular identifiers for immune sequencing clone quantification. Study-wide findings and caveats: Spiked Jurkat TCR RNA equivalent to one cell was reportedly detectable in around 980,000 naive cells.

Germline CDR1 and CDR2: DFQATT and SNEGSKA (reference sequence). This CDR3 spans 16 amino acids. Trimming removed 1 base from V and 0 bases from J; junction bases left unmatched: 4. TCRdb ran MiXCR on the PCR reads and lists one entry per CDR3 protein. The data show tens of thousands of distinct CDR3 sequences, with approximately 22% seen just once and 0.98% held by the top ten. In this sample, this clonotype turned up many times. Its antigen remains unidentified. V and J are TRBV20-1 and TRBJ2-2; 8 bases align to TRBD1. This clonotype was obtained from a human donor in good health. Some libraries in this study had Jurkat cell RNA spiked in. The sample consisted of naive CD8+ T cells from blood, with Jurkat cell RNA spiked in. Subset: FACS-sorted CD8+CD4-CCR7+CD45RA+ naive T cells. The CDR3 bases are TGCAGTGCTAGAGGAATGGACAGGGCGAACACCGGGGAGCTGTTTTTT. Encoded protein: CSARGMDRANTGELFF.